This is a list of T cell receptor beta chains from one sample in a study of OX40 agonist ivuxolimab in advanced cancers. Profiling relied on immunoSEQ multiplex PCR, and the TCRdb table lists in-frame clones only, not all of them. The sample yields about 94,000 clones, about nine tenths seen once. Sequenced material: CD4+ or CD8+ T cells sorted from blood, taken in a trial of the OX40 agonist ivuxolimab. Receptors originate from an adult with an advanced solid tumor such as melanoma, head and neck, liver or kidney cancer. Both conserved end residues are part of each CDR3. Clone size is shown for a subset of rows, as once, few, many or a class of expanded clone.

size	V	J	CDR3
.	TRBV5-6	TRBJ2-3	CASSLPGGRITDTQYF
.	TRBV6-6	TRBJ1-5	CASSSLTSNRGPQHF
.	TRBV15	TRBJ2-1	CATRGVTEYNEQFF
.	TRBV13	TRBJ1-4	CASSFAGPNEKLFF
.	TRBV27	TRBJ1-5	CASSTHGGLNQPQHF
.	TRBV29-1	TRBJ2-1	CSVYGLDNEQFF
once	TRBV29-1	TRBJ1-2	CSVDRQSFYGYTF
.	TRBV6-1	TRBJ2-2	CASSRTGIDGELFF
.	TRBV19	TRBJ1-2	CASSPAGQGYGYTF
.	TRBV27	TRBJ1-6	CASSLLHSHNSPLHF
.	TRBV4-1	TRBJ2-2	CASSQEHMNTGELFF
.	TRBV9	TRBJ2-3	CASSVVGGSDTQYF
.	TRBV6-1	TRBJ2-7	CASSEGGLAYEQYF
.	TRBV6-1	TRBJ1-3	CASSDTSSGNTIYF
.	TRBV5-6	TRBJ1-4	CASSRRTGTNEKLFF
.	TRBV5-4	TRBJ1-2	CASTDQAFRYTF
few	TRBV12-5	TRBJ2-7	CASGLEEGPYEQYF
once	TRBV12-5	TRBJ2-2	CASGLDRGRGGTGELFF
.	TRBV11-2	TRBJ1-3	CASSPTRVKSGNTIYF
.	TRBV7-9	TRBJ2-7	CASSRQGFSYEQYF
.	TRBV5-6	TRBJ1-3	CASSLGGFGNTIYF
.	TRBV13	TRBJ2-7	CASSSTQGRAYEQYF
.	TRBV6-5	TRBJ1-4	CASSYGLSNEKLFF
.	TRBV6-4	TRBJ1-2	CASRTAGRPDYGYTF
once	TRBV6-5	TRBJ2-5	CASSYSRYPAGETQYF
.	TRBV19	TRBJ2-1	CASTEQDRGNWEQFF
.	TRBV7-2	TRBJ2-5	CASSARLAGRGETQYF
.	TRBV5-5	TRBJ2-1	CASSFRVTNEQFF
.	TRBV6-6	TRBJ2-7	CAVRRGGFYEQYF
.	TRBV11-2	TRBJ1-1	CASSFQIGRNFQNTEAFF
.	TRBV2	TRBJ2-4	CASSEAGQGQNIQYF
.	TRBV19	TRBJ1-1	CASRLRGGRSQNAAEAFF
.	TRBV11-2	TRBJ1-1	CASTLGLFNTEAFF
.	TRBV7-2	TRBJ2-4	CASSSIPGQGKNIQYF
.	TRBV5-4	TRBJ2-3	CASSLGLGTDTQYF
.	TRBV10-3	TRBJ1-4	CAISIRQGIEEKLFF
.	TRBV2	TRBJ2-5	CASSFGGAGQETQYF
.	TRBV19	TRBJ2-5	CASSVRTVSLSETQYF
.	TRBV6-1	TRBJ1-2	CASSDLGRQGARGYTF
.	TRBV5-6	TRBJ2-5	CASSTWWGREETQYF
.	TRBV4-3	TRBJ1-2	CASSQGQGGGYGYTF
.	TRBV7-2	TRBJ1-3	CASSVGPFHSGNTIYF
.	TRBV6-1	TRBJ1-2	CASSEVSVTGYGYTF
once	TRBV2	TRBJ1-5	CASSERVAQGSQPQHF
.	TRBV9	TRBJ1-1	CASSVTTGNTEAFF
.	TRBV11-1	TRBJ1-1	CASSRPDRIATEAFF
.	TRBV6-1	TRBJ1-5	CASSATDRGSNQPQHF
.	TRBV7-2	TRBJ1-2	CASSANNYGYTF
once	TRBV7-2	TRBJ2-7	CASSTRTGPSYEQYF
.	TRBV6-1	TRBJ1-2	CASSSAGRGYTF
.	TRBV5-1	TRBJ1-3	CASSLALDTRTSGNTIYF
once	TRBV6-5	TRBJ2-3	CASSYSGFTDTQYF
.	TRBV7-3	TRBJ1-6	CASSLGQGQPLHF
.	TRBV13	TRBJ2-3	CASSVPGLATQYF
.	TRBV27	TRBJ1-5	CASSLRQGGKPQHF
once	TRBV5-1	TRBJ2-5	CASSFGQGRETQYF
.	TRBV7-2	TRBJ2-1	CASSFGQGLGDEQFF
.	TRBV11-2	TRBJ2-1	CASSVSGGPSYNEQFF
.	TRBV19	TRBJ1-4	CASSTRTGTNEKLFF